This T cell receptor (beta chain) was documented in a study of T cell responses to AZD1222 COVID-19 vaccine. Comment on this clone: Its antigen is unidentified.

Broader study findings: Sampling captured repertoires only after the peak T cell response. Receipt of two AZD1222 doses was followed by a rise in Spike-specific TCR breadth and depth.

TCRdb keeps only in-frame clones here, not all; method: immunoSEQ multiplex PCR. Among 150,000 to 200,000 clones listed, about 89% were seen once. CDR1 is LGHDT, CDR2 YNNKEL, per germline (reference sequence). This CDR3 is built from 15 residues. Trimming cost V 0 bases and J 4 bases, with 10 bases left between them. This clonotype originated in an adult in good health. The specimen comprised peripheral blood, sampled on day 0 of MenACWY control vaccination. This chain uses TRBV3-1 (or the pseudogene TRBV3-2) with TRBJ2-1; D is ambiguous. CDR3 in amino acids: CASSQDPSRYNEQFF. CDR3 nucleotide sequence: TGTGCCAGCAGCCAAGACCCTTCTAGATACAATGAGCAGTTCTTC.